This is a list of T cell receptor beta chains from one sample in a study of T cells in Graves' hyperthyroidism and ophthalmopathy. One entry per CDR3 protein results from TCRdb running MiXCR on the multiplex PCR reads. The data hold 600,000 to 650,000 distinct CDR3 sequences, with about a sixth observed a single time. The specimen was blood. Receptor source: a woman in her twenties or thirties with Graves' hyperthyroidism. Each CDR3 is given with its conserved first and last residue. Fields, in order: V gene, clone size, D gene, J gene, CDR3 protein, CDR3 DNA. A D gene is named only where the DNA matches it firmly. Not every row has a clone size; where given, it reads once, few, many or a size class.

V gene: TRBV24-1; clone size: NA; D gene: NA; J gene: TRBJ2-3; CDR3 protein: CATSGARDPKGGDTQYF; CDR3 DNA: TGTGCCACCAGTGGAGCCCGGGACCCTAAAGGGGGAGATACGCAGTATTTT
V gene: TRBV27; clone size: NA; D gene: NA; J gene: TRBJ2-3; CDR3 protein: CASSLIRHTTDTQYF; CDR3 DNA: TGTGCCAGCAGTTTGATCCGACACACCACAGATACGCAGTATTTT
V gene: TRBV6-2/TRBV6-3; clone size: few; D gene: NA; J gene: TRBJ2-5; CDR3 protein: CASSARWGSETQYF; CDR3 DNA: TGTGCCAGCAGCGCCCGTTGGGGCTCGGAGACCCAGTACTTC
V gene: TRBV30; clone size: many; D gene: NA; J gene: TRBJ1-2; CDR3 protein: CAWSLQPNYGYTF; CDR3 DNA: TGTGCCTGGAGTCTCCAGCCAAACTATGGCTACACCTTC
V gene: TRBV10-3; clone size: few; D gene: TRBD2; J gene: TRBJ2-7; CDR3 protein: CAISTSGRADEQYF; CDR3 DNA: TGTGCCATCAGTACTAGCGGGAGGGCCGACGAGCAGTACTTC
V gene: TRBV10-1; clone size: many; D gene: NA; J gene: TRBJ2-2; CDR3 protein: CASSESRDLFTGELFF; CDR3 DNA: TGCGCCAGCAGTGAGTCCAGGGACCTTTTCACCGGGGAGCTGTTTTTT
V gene: TRBV20-1; clone size: many; D gene: TRBD1; J gene: TRBJ2-1; CDR3 protein: CSARAVPGQGAEQFF; CDR3 DNA: TGCAGTGCTAGAGCGGTCCCGGGACAGGGGGCTGAGCAGTTCTTC
V gene: TRBV28; clone size: many; D gene: NA; J gene: TRBJ1-5; CDR3 protein: CASNPRGSSNQPQHF; CDR3 DNA: TGTGCCAGCAACCCCAGGGGATCGAGCAATCAGCCCCAGCATTTT
V gene: TRBV9; clone size: NA; D gene: TRBD2; J gene: TRBJ2-1; CDR3 protein: CASSIRTSGSRYNEQFF; CDR3 DNA: TGTGCCAGCAGCATCCGGACTAGCGGGAGTCGTTACAATGAGCAGTTCTTC
V gene: TRBV11-1; clone size: many; D gene: TRBD1; J gene: TRBJ2-2; CDR3 protein: CASSTMGTGGTGELFF; CDR3 DNA: TGTGCCAGCAGCACAATGGGGACAGGGGGAACCGGGGAGCTGTTTTTT
V gene: TRBV19; clone size: NA; D gene: TRBD1; J gene: TRBJ2-1; CDR3 protein: CASSQDRVRGNEQFF; CDR3 DNA: TGTGCCAGTAGTCAAGACAGGGTCAGGGGCAATGAGCAGTTCTTC
V gene: TRBV20-1; clone size: many; D gene: NA; J gene: TRBJ2-7; CDR3 protein: CSAWTAYEQYF; CDR3 DNA: TGCAGTGCTTGGACAGCGTACGAGCAGTACTTC
V gene: TRBV29-1; clone size: NA; D gene: NA; J gene: TRBJ2-5; CDR3 protein: CSVVPSGQAGETQYF; CDR3 DNA: TGCAGCGTTGTACCGTCGGGCCAGGCCGGGGAGACCCAGTACTTC
V gene: TRBV19; clone size: NA; D gene: NA; J gene: TRBJ1-5; CDR3 protein: CASSIDLGPPKPQHF; CDR3 DNA: TGTGCCAGTAGTATAGATTTGGGACCTCCAAAGCCCCAGCATTTT